The table lists the clone carrying this T cell receptor beta chain with many counts. Its antigen is currently unknown. TCRdb reanalysed the 5' RACE reads using MiXCR and keeps one entry per CDR3 protein. The table has fewer than 550,000 distinct CDR3 sequences, about 5.2% seen once. The record originates from a study of CD8 T cells in ankylosing spondylitis. Whole-study findings and limits: Characteristic, it appeared, of ankylosing spondylitis blood was a TCR beta motif of roughly 8 highly homologous variants.

The CDR3 sequence is 16 residues long. The V gene lost 5 bases and the J gene lost 0 bases, with 17 bases spanning the gap. V gene TRBV12-3 or TRBV12-4 combines with J gene TRBJ2-7; D is ambiguous. The sequence was collected from a male donor with ankylosing spondylitis. The sequenced sample was blood, either unsorted or a sorted T cell fraction (not recorded which). CDR3 residues: CASSPTLGGDSYEQYF. The CDR3 DNA sequence: TGTGCCAGCAGTCCCACCCTAGGTGGGGACTCCTACGAGCAGTACTTC.